A selection of T cell receptor beta chains follows, all from one sample in a study of CD8+ T cells in alopecia areata. Sequencing used immunoSEQ multiplex PCR; TCRdb keeps in-frame clones, though not all of them. Altogether about 220,000 clones are present, 50% to 70% being singletons, with the ten largest covering roughly 1.5%. The source was CD4+ T cells sorted from blood, collected at week 4, from a patient treated with tofacitinib. The receptors come from a human donor with alopecia areata. Both conserved end residues are part of each CDR3. A D gene is named only where the DNA matches it firmly. A clone size is listed for some rows: how often the clone was seen (once, few, many), or a class if it is expanded.

TRBV2,few,TRBD1,TRBJ2-2,TGTGCCAGCAGGAGGGAGACAAGGGGACAGGGGAACACCGGGGAGCTGTTTTTT,CASRRETRGQGNTGELFF
TRBV5-1,-,TRBD2,TRBJ2-3,TGCGCCAGCAGCTTCCTAGCGGGGGGAAGCACAGATACGCAGTATTTT,CASSFLAGGSTDTQYF
TRBV7-9,medium-sized,-,TRBJ1-4,TGTGCCAGCAGCCTCCCACTGGGAGAAAAACTGTTTTTT,CASSLPLGEKLFF
TRBV2,-,-,TRBJ1-2,TGTGCCAGCAGCACCGGTCAAGGGCCGGACTGGGATCAGGAAACCTTC,CASSTGQGPDWDQETF
TRBV30,-,-,TRBJ2-3,TGTGCCTGGAGCGATGGAGGGGGCTCCACAGATACGCAGTATTTT,CAWSDGGGSTDTQYF
TRBV29-1,-,TRBD2,TRBJ2-7,TGCAGCGTTGGACTAGCGGGGGGGCCGGGGAACGAGCAGTACTTC,CSVGLAGGPGNEQYF
TRBV15,-,TRBD1,TRBJ1-1,TGTGCCACCAGCAGAGAGAGGGACAGGGCGAACACTGAAGCTTTCTTT,CATSRERDRANTEAFF
TRBV6-5,-,-,TRBJ1-1,TGTGCCAGCAGTAGGACAGAGAACACTGAAGCTTTCTTT,CASSRTENTEAFF
TRBV9,-,-,TRBJ1-2,TGTGCCAGCAGCGTTAGTATAGGGAGCTACACCTTC,CASSVSIGSYTF
TRBV29-1,-,-,TRBJ2-3,TGCAGCGTTGATGCAGGGGTGGTGGGCACAGATACGCAGTATTTT,CSVDAGVVGTDTQYF
TRBV6-1,few,TRBD2,TRBJ2-5,TGTGCCAGCACGCGAGCGGGGGAAGAGACCCAGTACTTC,CASTRAGEETQYF
TRBV7-2,-,-,TRBJ1-1,TGTGCCAGCAGCTTAGTCGGGAGGAACACTGAAGCTTTCTTT,CASSLVGRNTEAFF
TRBV7-2,-,TRBD1,TRBJ2-3,TGTGCCAGCAGCCCTAATGACAGGGGCACAGATACGCAGTATTTT,CASSPNDRGTDTQYF
TRBV6-5,-,-,TRBJ2-7,TGTGCCAGCAGTCTAGGGAGCTCCTACGAGCAGTACTTC,CASSLGSSYEQYF
TRBV2,few,-,TRBJ2-1,TGTGCCAGCAGACCCGGGACCATCCCCAACAATGAGCAGTTCTTC,CASRPGTIPNNEQFF
TRBV14,few,-,TRBJ1-1,TGTGCCAGCAGCCAAGGGAAGAACACTGAAGCTTTCTTT,CASSQGKNTEAFF
TRBV4-3,-,-,TRBJ1-2,TGCGCCAGCAGCCAGAGGGACGGGATAGGTGGCTACACCTTC,CASSQRDGIGGYTF
TRBV6-5,-,TRBD1,TRBJ1-5,TGTGCCAGCAGTTACTCGACAGGGGATCAGCCCCAGCATTTT,CASSYSTGDQPQHF
TRBV25-1,few,-,TRBJ2-1,TGTGCCAGCAGTGTGGAGGGACTGTGGGCAAATGAGCAGTTCTTC,CASSVEGLWANEQFF
TRBV19,-,TRBD1,TRBJ2-1,TGTGCCAGTAGACCACAGGGGGCGGCGAACAATGAGCAGTTCTTC,CASRPQGAANNEQFF
TRBV4-3,few,-,TRBJ2-1,TGCGCCAGCAGCCAAGATTGGAAGCGCAATGAGCAGTTCTTC,CASSQDWKRNEQFF
TRBV30,-,TRBD1,TRBJ1-2,TGTGCCTGGTCCCTCCCGACAGGGGGAGGCTACTATGGCTACACCTTC,CAWSLPTGGGYYGYTF
TRBV5-6,-,TRBD1,TRBJ2-7,TGTGCCAGCAGCTTGCCGGGACAGGGTTCCTACGAGCAGTACTTC,CASSLPGQGSYEQYF
TRBV6-6,-,-,TRBJ1-1,TGTGCCAGCAGTTCCCAGGCTAACACTGAAGCTTTCTTT,CASSSQANTEAFF
TRBV6-1,-,-,TRBJ2-5,TGTGCCAGCAAAGGAAATCGGGGTGTAGGGTACTTC,CASKGNRGVGYF
TRBV2,-,-,TRBJ2-7,TGTGCCAGCAGTACAATCCAGTCCTACGAGCAGTACTTC,CASSTIQSYEQYF
TRBV14,-,-,TRBJ1-2,TGTGCCAGCACTCGGGGGGGGAACTATGGCTACACCTTC,CASTRGGNYGYTF
TRBV7-9,-,-,TRBJ1-6,TGTGCCAGCAGCCTGACTGCGTTTAATAATTCACCCCTCCACTTT,CASSLTAFNNSPLHF
TRBV15,-,-,TRBJ2-1,TGTGCCACCAGCAGAGCGGGGGATGAGCAGTTCTTC,CATSRAGDEQFF
TRBV5-1,-,-,TRBJ2-7,TGCGCCAGCAGTGACAGGCCTCCCTACGAGCAGTACTTC,CASSDRPPYEQYF
TRBV7-2,-,TRBD2,TRBJ2-7,TGTGCCAGCAGCTCCCGGACTAGCGGGGGCCGCTACGAGCAGTACTTC,CASSSRTSGGRYEQYF
TRBV9,-,-,TRBJ1-6,TGTGCCAGCAGCGGCCCCAGGTCACCCCTCCACTTT,CASSGPRSPLHF
TRBV4-3,few,-,TRBJ1-1,TGCGCCAGCAGCCAAGACAGGGAGGACACTGAAGCTTTCTTT,CASSQDREDTEAFF
TRBV29-1,-,TRBD1,TRBJ2-5,TGCAGCGTTGACCCCCCCGACAGGGGGCAAGAGACCCAGTACTTC,CSVDPPDRGQETQYF
TRBV7-2,-,-,TRBJ2-4,TGTGCCAGCAGCTATGACAGAAATGGGAACATTCAGTACTTC,CASSYDRNGNIQYF
TRBV5-1,-,-,TRBJ1-2,TGCGCCAGCAGCTTGGGGCCAGGCCCAGGGGGCTACACCTTC,CASSLGPGPGGYTF
TRBV5-1,-,-,TRBJ2-6,TGCGCCAGCAGCTTGGAGCTCTCTGGGGCCAACGTCCTGACTTTC,CASSLELSGANVLTF
TRBV9,-,-,TRBJ1-2,TGTGCCAGCAGCCCCGGGACGGTACTTAACAAGGGCTACACCTTC,CASSPGTVLNKGYTF
TRBV5-6,-,-,TRBJ1-4,TGTGCCAGCAGCGCAGGACTGGGAACTAATGAAAAACTGTTTTTT,CASSAGLGTNEKLFF
TRBV28,few,-,TRBJ2-3,TGTGCCAGCAGTTTAGCAGGACCATCTCGCACAGATACGCAGTATTTT,CASSLAGPSRTDTQYF
TRBV5-1,-,-,TRBJ2-3,TGCGCCAGCAGCCCCCCTTTAAGCACAGATACGCAGTATTTT,CASSPPLSTDTQYF
TRBV30,many,-,TRBJ1-3,TGTGCCTGGAGTGGTGGAAACACCATATATTTT,CAWSGGNTIYF
TRBV29-1,-,TRBD1,TRBJ1-1,TGCAGCGTTCGACAGGGGCCCACGAACACTGAAGCTTTCTTT,CSVRQGPTNTEAFF
TRBV29-1,-,-,TRBJ1-4,TGCAGCGTCGTGACTGGGGCATTGGGAGAAAAACTGTTTTTT,CSVVTGALGEKLFF
TRBV20-1,-,-,TRBJ2-5,TGCAGTGCTAGGTTAGGGGAGACCCAGTACTTC,CSARLGETQYF
TRBV29-1,few,-,TRBJ2-3,TGCAGCGTTGAGGCGTTCACAGATACGCAGTATTTT,CSVEAFTDTQYF
TRBV11-1,-,-,TRBJ2-5,TGTGCCAGCAGCGTATTACAGGCGGTGGAGACCCAGTACTTC,CASSVLQAVETQYF
TRBV7-2,few,-,TRBJ2-2,TGTGCCAGCAGCCCTCGGCACACCGGGGAGCTGTTTTTT,CASSPRHTGELFF
TRBV30,few,-,TRBJ1-4,TGTGCCTGGAGTGGGCTCTCTAATGAAAAACTGTTTTTT,CAWSGLSNEKLFF
TRBV5-4,once,-,TRBJ2-7,TGTGCCAGCAGCGTCGGGACTCCGTCCTACGAGCAGTACTTC,CASSVGTPSYEQYF